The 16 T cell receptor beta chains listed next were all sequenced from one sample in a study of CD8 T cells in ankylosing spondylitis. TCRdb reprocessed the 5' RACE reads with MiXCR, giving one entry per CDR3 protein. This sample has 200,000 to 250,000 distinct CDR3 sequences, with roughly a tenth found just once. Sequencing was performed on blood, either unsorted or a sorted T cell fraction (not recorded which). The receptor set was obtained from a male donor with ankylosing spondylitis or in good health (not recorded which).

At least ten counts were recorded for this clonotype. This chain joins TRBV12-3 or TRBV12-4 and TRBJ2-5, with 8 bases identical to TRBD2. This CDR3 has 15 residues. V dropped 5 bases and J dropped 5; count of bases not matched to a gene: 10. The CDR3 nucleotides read TGTGCCAGCAGTCCGGGACTAGTTGCGGAGGAGACCCAGTACTTC. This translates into CASSPGLVAEETQYF.

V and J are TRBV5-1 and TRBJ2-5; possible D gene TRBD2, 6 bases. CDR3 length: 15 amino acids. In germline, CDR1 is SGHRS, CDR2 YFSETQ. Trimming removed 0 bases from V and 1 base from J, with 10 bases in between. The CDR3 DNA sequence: TGCGCCAGCAGCTTGGGGGCGGGGTTCCAAGAGACCCAGTACTTC. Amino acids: CASSLGAGFQETQYF. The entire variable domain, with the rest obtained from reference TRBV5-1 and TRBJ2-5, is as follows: KAGVTQTPRYLIKTRGQQVTLSCSPISGHRSVSWYQQTPGQGLQFLFEYFSETQRNKGNFPGRFSGRQFSNSRSEMNVSTLELGDSALYLCASSLGAGFQETQYFGPGTRLLVL.

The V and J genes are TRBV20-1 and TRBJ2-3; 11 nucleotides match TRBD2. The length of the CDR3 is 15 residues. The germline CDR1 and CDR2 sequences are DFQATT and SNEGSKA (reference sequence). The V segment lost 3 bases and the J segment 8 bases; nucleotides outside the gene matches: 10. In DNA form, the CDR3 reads TGCAGTGCTAGTACCTTAGCGGGGGGGCTGGGTACGCAGTATTTT. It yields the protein CSASTLAGGLGTQYF.

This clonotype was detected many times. CDR3 sequence: CASSLTGSQNTEAFF. The CDR3 DNA reads as TGTGCCAGCAGCCTGACCGGCAGCCAAAACACTGAAGCTTTCTTT. The chain is built from TRBV7-9 and TRBJ1-1; D ambiguous. V was trimmed by 5 bases and J by 2 bases, leaving 15 bases between them. The CDR3 is 15 residues long. The germline V gene encodes CDR1 SEHNR and CDR2 FQNEAQ (reference sequence).

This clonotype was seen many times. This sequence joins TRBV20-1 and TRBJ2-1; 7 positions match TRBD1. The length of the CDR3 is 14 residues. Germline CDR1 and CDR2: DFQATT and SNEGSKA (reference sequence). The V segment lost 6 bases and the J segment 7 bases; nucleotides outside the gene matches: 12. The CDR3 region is CSAQGTEPTNEQFF. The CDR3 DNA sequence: TGCAGTGCGCAGGGGACAGAGCCTACAAATGAGCAGTTCTTC.

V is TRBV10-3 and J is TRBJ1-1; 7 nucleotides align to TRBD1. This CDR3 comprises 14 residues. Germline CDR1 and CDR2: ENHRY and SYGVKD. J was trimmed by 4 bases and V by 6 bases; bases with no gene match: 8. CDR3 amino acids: CAISQGEGVTEAFF. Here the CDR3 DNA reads TGTGCCATCAGCCAGGGGGAAGGGGTCACTGAAGCTTTCTTT.

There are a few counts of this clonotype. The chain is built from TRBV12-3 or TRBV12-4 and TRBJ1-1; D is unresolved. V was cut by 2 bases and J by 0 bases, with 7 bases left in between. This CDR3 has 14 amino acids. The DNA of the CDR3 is TGTGCCAGCAGTTTATTCACGGTGAACACTGAAGCTTTCTTT. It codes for CASSLFTVNTEAFF.

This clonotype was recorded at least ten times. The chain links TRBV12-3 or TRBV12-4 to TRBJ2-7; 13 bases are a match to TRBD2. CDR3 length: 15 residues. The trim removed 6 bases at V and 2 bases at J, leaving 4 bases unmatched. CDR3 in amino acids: CASSRTSGGAYEQYF. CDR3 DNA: TGTGCCAGCAGCCGTACTAGCGGGGGGGCCTACGAGCAGTACTTC.

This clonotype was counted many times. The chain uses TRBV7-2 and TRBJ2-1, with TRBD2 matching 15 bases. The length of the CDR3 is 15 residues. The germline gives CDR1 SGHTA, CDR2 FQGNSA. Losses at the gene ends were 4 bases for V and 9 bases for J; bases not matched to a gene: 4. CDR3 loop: CASSYGLAGGVEQFF. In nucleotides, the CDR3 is TGTGCCAGCAGCTATGGACTAGCGGGGGGGGTTGAGCAGTTCTTC.

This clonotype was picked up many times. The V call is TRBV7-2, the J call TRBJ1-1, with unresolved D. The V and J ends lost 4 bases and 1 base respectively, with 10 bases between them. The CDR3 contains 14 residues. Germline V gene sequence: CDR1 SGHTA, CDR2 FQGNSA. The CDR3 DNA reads TGTGCCAGCAGCTCCATGGCCCAGAACACTGAAGCTTTCTTT. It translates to CASSSMAQNTEAFF.

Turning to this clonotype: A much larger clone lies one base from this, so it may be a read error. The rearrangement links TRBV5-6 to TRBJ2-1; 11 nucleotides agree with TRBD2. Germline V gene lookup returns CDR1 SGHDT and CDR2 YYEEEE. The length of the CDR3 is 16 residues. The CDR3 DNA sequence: TGTCCCAGCAGCATCCGCGGGACTAGCGGTCGAGGTGAGCAGTTCTTC. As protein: CPSSIRGTSGRGEQFF.

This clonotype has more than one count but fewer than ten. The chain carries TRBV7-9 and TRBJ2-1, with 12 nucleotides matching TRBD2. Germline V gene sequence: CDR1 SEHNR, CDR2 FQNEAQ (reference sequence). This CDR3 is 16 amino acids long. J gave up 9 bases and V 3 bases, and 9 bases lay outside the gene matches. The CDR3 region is CASSFGTLAGGSEQFF. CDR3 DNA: TGTGCCAGCAGCTTCGGAACCCTAGCGGGGGGGAGTGAGCAGTTCTTC.

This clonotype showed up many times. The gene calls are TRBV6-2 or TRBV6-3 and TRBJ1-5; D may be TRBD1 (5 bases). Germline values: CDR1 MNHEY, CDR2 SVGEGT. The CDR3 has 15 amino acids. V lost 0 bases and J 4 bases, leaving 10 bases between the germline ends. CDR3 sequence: CASSYSAPGNQPQHF. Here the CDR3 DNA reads TGTGCCAGCAGTTACTCGGCCCCAGGGAATCAGCCCCAGCATTTT.

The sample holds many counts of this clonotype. The CDR3 DNA reads as TGCAGTGCTAGGACGGGACGCCTCCAAGAGACCCAGTACTTC. It specifies CSARTGRLQETQYF. The V call is TRBV20-1, the J call TRBJ2-5; D may match TRBD1 or TRBD2 (5 bases each). CDR1 DFQATT and CDR2 SNEGSKA come from the germline V gene (reference sequence). The CDR3 consists of 14 residues. Trimming stripped 3 bases from V and 1 base from J, with 12 bases between.

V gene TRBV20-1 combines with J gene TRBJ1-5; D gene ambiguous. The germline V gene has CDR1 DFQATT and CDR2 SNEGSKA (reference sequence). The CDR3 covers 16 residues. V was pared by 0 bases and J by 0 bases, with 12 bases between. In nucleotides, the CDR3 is TGCAGTGCTAGAGATATATACGGTTATAGCAATCAGCCCCAGCATTTT. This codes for CSARDIYGYSNQPQHF.

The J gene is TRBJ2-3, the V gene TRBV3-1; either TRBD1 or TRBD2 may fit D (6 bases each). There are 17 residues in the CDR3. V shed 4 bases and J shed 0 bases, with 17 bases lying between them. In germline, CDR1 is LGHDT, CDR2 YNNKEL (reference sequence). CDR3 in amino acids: CASSRRPGAQSTDTQYF. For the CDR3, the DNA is TGTGCCAGCAGCCGACGCCCGGGGGCCCAGAGCACAGATACGCAGTATTTT.